The present T cell receptor beta chain was sequenced within a study of T-cell reconstitution after alpha-beta-depleted transplantation in children. Trimming cost V 0 bases and J 1 base, with 15 bases left between them. Germline V lookup: CDR1 LGHNA, CDR2 YSLEER. The CDR3 sequence is 17 residues long. Preparation of the TCRbeta library involved a method that used unique molecular identifiers. TCRdb re-called the PCR reads with MiXCR, one entry per CDR3 protein. The data contain 500,000 or so distinct CDR3 sequences, approximately 29% of them singletons. This clonotype was counted a few times. The starting material was PBMCs from the stem cell graft donor, obtained from the stem cell graft. This receptor was obtained from a human donor who donated a stem cell graft to a child with aplastic anemia. The chain couples TRBV4-3 to TRBJ2-5; no definite D call. CDR3 nucleotide sequence: TGCGCCAGCAGCCAAGATCGATCCCCCCCACTCCAAGAGACCCAGTACTTC. Protein sequence: CASSQDRSPPLQETQYF.